These 7 T cell receptor beta chains share one sample of origin, sequenced in a study of OX40 agonist ivuxolimab in advanced cancers. Here immunoSEQ multiplex PCR was the method, and the copy in TCRdb shows in-frame clones only, minus some. Among about 19,000 clones, approximately 83% were seen once, and the ten largest hold over 20%. The sequences come from CD4+ or CD8+ T cells sorted from blood, collected in a trial of the OX40 agonist ivuxolimab. These receptors came from an adult with an advanced solid tumor such as melanoma, head and neck, liver or kidney cancer.

The chain recombines TRBV27 with TRBJ2-7; 10 bases match TRBD1. This CDR3 region has 14 residues. The germline gives CDR1 MNHEY, CDR2 SMNVEV (reference sequence). V lost 4 bases to trimming and J lost 6 bases; unmatched junction nucleotides: 6. CDR3 region: CASSSGTGAVEQYF. CDR3 DNA sequence: TGTGCCAGCAGTTCCGGGACAGGGGCCGTCGAGCAGTACTTC.

This clone was picked up one time. V and J are TRBV28 and TRBJ1-1; D is uncertain. CDR1 and CDR2 from the germline V gene are MDHEN and SYDVKM. CDR3 length: 14 amino acids. The V gene lost 3 bases and the J gene lost 2 bases, with 10 bases spanning the gap. The CDR3 sequence: CASSFSRLNTEAFF. CDR3 coding DNA: TGTGCCAGCAGTTTTTCGCGGCTTAACACTGAAGCTTTCTTT.

The CDR3 region has the DNA TGTGCCAGCAGTTTATACCGGGACCGGAACTCCTACGAGCAGTACTTC. Its protein product is CASSLYRDRNSYEQYF. The chain links TRBV6-5 to TRBJ2-7; the D gene could be TRBD1 or TRBD2 (5 bases each). The CDR3 runs to 16 residues. The germline V gene has CDR1 MNHEY and CDR2 SVGAGI. V gave up 4 bases and J gave up 0 bases, with 16 bases separating them.

The chain has TRBV6-5 and TRBJ1-2; TRBD1 matches at 8 bases. The germline CDR1 and CDR2 sequences are MNHEY and SVGAGI. The V segment lost 6 bases and the J segment 5 bases; nucleotides outside the gene matches: 5. This CDR3 is built from 13 residues. CDR3 amino acids: CASSGQGFYGYTF. For the CDR3, the DNA is TGTGCCAGCAGCGGACAGGGATTTTATGGCTACACCTTC.

The J gene is TRBJ2-3, the V gene TRBV10-3; 9 bases fit TRBD1. V dropped 10 bases and J dropped 0; count of bases not matched to a gene: 17. The CDR3 contains 18 residues. Looked up from germline, CDR1 is ENHRY and CDR2 is SYGVKD. The CDR3 reads CATKEQGALIFSTDTQYF. The DNA for the CDR3 is TGTGCCACCAAAGAACAGGGGGCCTTGATTTTTAGCACAGATACGCAGTATTTT.

This rearrangement joins TRBV27 to TRBJ2-1; TRBD2 might be the D (5 bases). CDR3 length: 14 amino acids. Deletions cut 2 bases from V and 6 bases from J, with 11 bases between. The germline V gene encodes CDR1 MNHEY and CDR2 SMNVEV (reference sequence). CDR3 nucleotide sequence: TGTGCCAGCAGTTTAGAGGGTTTCTTCAATGAGCAGTTCTTC. This codes for CASSLEGFFNEQFF.

The chain combines TRBV13 with TRBJ2-1; 10 bases are shared with TRBD2. The length of the CDR3 is 15 residues. The junction had 6 bases not matched to a gene; V was cut back by 5 bases and J by 5 bases. Germline lookup yields CDR1 PRHDT and CDR2 FYEKMQ (reference sequence). CDR3 amino acids: CASSRGTSENNEQFF. For the CDR3, the DNA is TGTGCCAGCAGCCGAGGGACTAGCGAGAACAATGAGCAGTTCTTC.